This TCR beta chain originates from a study of blood T cells in healthy people across ages. General study results and limits: PBMC samples, being unsorted, prevented any conclusive comparison of naive and antigen-experienced cells. The study lacked donor CMV status, which possibly confounded expanded clonotype changes.

Next came a second PCR, run for about 7 to 12 cycles, which used a sample-barcoded 5' primer along with a J-beta primer mix. A single record per CDR3 protein comes from TCRdb applying MiXCR to the 5' RACE reads. The table lists 1.5 million to 2 million distinct CDR3 sequences, roughly 52% of them singletons, with around 2.1% in the top ten. CDR3 length: 15 residues. Per germline, CDR1 SEHNR and CDR2 FQNEAQ (reference sequence). Trimming took off 4 bases at V and 5 bases at J, with 17 bases between the two ends. As to this clonotype: Its cognate antigen is unknown.

Peripheral blood, about 10 milliliters per donor, was collected. Isolation of PBMCs gave at least 7 million cells per sample. The receptor was isolated from a woman aged 40 to 49 in good health. The genes are TRBV7-9 and TRBJ2-5; TRBD2 might be the D (6 bases). The sequencing input was blood. The CDR3 DNA sequence: TGTGCCAGCAGCTCCGAGGCGGGGATCGTGGAGACCCAGTACTTC. This gives the protein CASSSEAGIVETQYF.